This T cell receptor beta chain was found in a study of post-analysis software for immune sequencing data. Study-wide background: Progressive-relapsing, secondary progressive and relapsing-remitting multiple sclerosis were among the disease courses included. General study findings and limits: When the samples were clustered directly with F measure, those that had been prepared in the same batch showed strong co-clustering. Those with multiple sclerosis, the patient group, showed significantly lower normalized Chao1 diversity than controls. Patients carried a handful of TRBV segments more frequently than controls did, and TRBV5-6, TRBV5-1 and TRBV20-1 were among them.

CDR3 length: 14 residues. In germline, CDR1 is SGHNT, CDR2 YYREEE (reference sequence). Trimming took 7 bases from V and 12 from J; bases not matched to a gene: 11. A word on this clonotype: Its antigen is currently unknown.

The TCR beta cDNA libraries contained unique molecular identifiers. Starting from about 0.94 to 9.7 million T cells, the study yielded approximately 500,000 cDNA molecules. TCRdb independently ran MiXCR on the PCR reads; one entry per CDR3 protein. The table has fewer than 900,000 distinct CDR3 sequences, approximately 44% seen once. The sequence was obtained from a girl aged 10-17 years with multiple sclerosis. Sequenced: blood. The gene calls are TRBV5-4 and TRBJ2-1; 12 positions match TRBD1. The CDR3, as DNA: TGTGCCAGCCGTGGGGGGACAGGGGGCGACAGGCAGTTCTTC. Translating it yields CASRGGTGGDRQFF.